The rows below give T cell receptor beta chains drawn from one sample of a study of T cell responses to AZD1222 COVID-19 vaccine. Here immunoSEQ multiplex PCR was the method, and the copy in TCRdb shows in-frame clones only, minus some. The sample carries 200,000 or so clones, 70% to 90% recorded once. The specimen comprised peripheral blood, sampled on day 0 of AZD1222 vaccination. The receptors shown here come from an adult in good health. CDR3s include the opening cysteine and the closing phenylalanine or tryptophan. D genes are given only for firm matches. The size field is filled for only some rows; it gives once, few, many or a size class.

V gene	clone size	J gene	D gene	CDR3 DNA	CDR3 protein
TRBV5-1	few	TRBJ1-3	NA	TGCGCCAGCAGCGTTGGTAGTGTTTCTGGAAACACCATATATTTT	CASSVGSVSGNTIYF
TRBV7-2	NA	TRBJ2-7	NA	TGTGCCAGCAGCTTAGCGGGGCTCTACGAGCAGTACTTC	CASSLAGLYEQYF
TRBV28	NA	TRBJ1-3	TRBD1	TGTGCCAGCAGTTCCGGGACAGCGAGCTCTGGAAACACCATATATTTT	CASSSGTASSGNTIYF
TRBV12-3/TRBV12-4	NA	TRBJ1-2	NA	TGTGCCAGCAGTTGGGGGACTTACTACACCTTC	CASSWGTYYTF
TRBV30	once	TRBJ1-2	TRBD1	TGTGCCTGGAGTGGGACAGGGGGCTCTAACTATGGCTACACCTTC	CAWSGTGGSNYGYTF
TRBV5-1	NA	TRBJ2-1	TRBD1	TGCGCCAGCAGCGAACAGTCGGGACAGGGGAGTGAGCAGTTCTTC	CASSEQSGQGSEQFF
TRBV27	many	TRBJ2-1	TRBD2	TGTGCCAGCAGACTAGCGGGGGGCGCCTTGGAGCAGTTCTTC	CASRLAGGALEQFF
TRBV10-3	NA	TRBJ2-7	TRBD2	TGTGCCATCAGTGAGGGTGCTAGCGGGAGGGTAGGTGAGCAGTACTTC	CAISEGASGRVGEQYF
TRBV5-6	NA	TRBJ1-2	NA	TGTGCCAGCAGCTTGGGGGGGTGGAACTATGGCTACACCTTC	CASSLGGWNYGYTF
TRBV7-6	NA	TRBJ2-1	NA	TGTGCCAGCAGCTTCGCGACGGACAATGAGCAGTTCTTC	CASSFATDNEQFF
TRBV2	NA	TRBJ1-4	TRBD1	TGTGCCAGCAGTGACGGACAGGCTAATGAAAAACTGTTTTTT	CASSDGQANEKLFF
TRBV6-5	NA	TRBJ2-1	TRBD2	TGTGCCAGCAGGGGGGGACTAGCTGATGAGCAGTTCTTC	CASRGGLADEQFF
TRBV7-9	NA	TRBJ2-2	TRBD1	TGTGCCAGCAGCTTAGGGTCCGGGACAGTGAACACCGGGGAGCTGTTTTTT	CASSLGSGTVNTGELFF
TRBV18	NA	TRBJ2-1	TRBD2	TGTGCCAGCTCACCTCGGACTAGCGGGGGGGCGGGCAATGAGCAGTTCTTC	CASSPRTSGGAGNEQFF
TRBV7-2	NA	TRBJ1-2	NA	TGTGCCAGCAGCTTTGGGGACCCAAGGCGCGTGGGCTACACCTTC	CASSFGDPRRVGYTF
TRBV5-4	NA	TRBJ2-7	TRBD2	TGTGCCAGCAGCTCGGACGGCGGGACTAGGGGGGAGCAGTACTTC	CASSSDGGTRGEQYF
TRBV18	NA	TRBJ1-4	NA	TGTGCCAGCTCACCACCTTTGGCAGGGAATGAAAAACTGTTTTTT	CASSPPLAGNEKLFF
TRBV6-2/TRBV6-3	NA	TRBJ1-5	NA	TGTGCCAGCAGTTATCTGGAGGGCAGCAATCAGCCCCAGCATTTT	CASSYLEGSNQPQHF
TRBV5-4	NA	TRBJ1-2	NA	TGTGCCAGCAGCTTTGGACAGACTAACTATGGCTACACCTTC	CASSFGQTNYGYTF
TRBV15	NA	TRBJ1-4	TRBD1	TGTGCCACCAGCAGAGATCGGACAGGGGGTCAAAAACTGTTTTTT	CATSRDRTGGQKLFF
TRBV9	once	TRBJ2-7	NA	TGTGCCAGCAGCGTAACCCCCGGCTCCTACGAGCAGTACTTC	CASSVTPGSYEQYF
TRBV18	NA	TRBJ2-7	NA	TGTGCCAGCTCACGCCAGCACGAGCAGTACTTC	CASSRQHEQYF
TRBV4-2	NA	TRBJ2-1	TRBD2	TGTGCCAGCAGCCAAGGACTAGCGGGAGTCGATGAGCAGTTCTTC	CASSQGLAGVDEQFF
TRBV5-1	NA	TRBJ2-1	TRBD2	TGCGCCAGCAGCTTGGAGGGGACTAGCAATGAGCAGTTCTTC	CASSLEGTSNEQFF
TRBV6-5	NA	TRBJ1-2	NA	TGTGCCAGCAGTTACGACACCTCGCTCCACTATGGCTACACCTTC	CASSYDTSLHYGYTF
TRBV28	NA	TRBJ1-2	NA	TGTGCCAGCAGTGTCACAGGGACCTATGGCTACACCTTC	CASSVTGTYGYTF
TRBV7-3	NA	TRBJ1-2	NA	TGTGCCAGCAGCTCACCGGGCCTTAGTGGCTACACCTTC	CASSSPGLSGYTF
TRBV25-1	NA	TRBJ2-1	NA	TGTGCCAGCAGCTTCGGGAGTCATGAGCAGTTCTTC	CASSFGSHEQFF
TRBV19	NA	TRBJ2-7	NA	TGTGCCAGTAGTAAAGACAGAGACTACGAGCAGTACTTC	CASSKDRDYEQYF
TRBV6-5	NA	TRBJ1-4	NA	TGTGCCAGCAAAGGGTACGAAAAACTGTTTTTT	CASKGYEKLFF
TRBV27	once	TRBJ2-7	TRBD1	TGTGCCAGCAGTAATCAGGGACAGGGGACCCCCTACGAGCAGTACTTC	CASSNQGQGTPYEQYF
TRBV24-1	NA	TRBJ2-6	TRBD1	TGTGCCACCTCGCCCCGACAGGGGGTTAGCTCTGGGGCCAACGTCCTGACTTTC	CATSPRQGVSSGANVLTF
TRBV28	NA	TRBJ1-4	TRBD1	TGTGCCAGCAGTTCTCCAACAGGGGGCGGTAATGAAAAACTGTTTTTT	CASSSPTGGGNEKLFF
TRBV3-1/TRBV3-2	NA	TRBJ2-3	NA	TGTGCCAGCAGCCGAGAGCGGGGCACAGATACGCAGTATTTT	CASSRERGTDTQYF
TRBV5-4	NA	TRBJ1-2	NA	TGTGCCAGCATCCTCGAGGGCTATGGCTACACCTTC	CASILEGYGYTF
TRBV3-1/TRBV3-2	NA	TRBJ1-5	NA	TGTGCCAGCAGCCAAGATACCACAGCGAATCAGCCCCAGCATTTT	CASSQDTTANQPQHF
TRBV12-1	NA	TRBJ1-1	NA	TGTGCCAGCAGCTTAGGTATAGGGGACACTGAAGCTTTCTTT	CASSLGIGDTEAFF
TRBV7-2	NA	TRBJ1-6	NA	TGTGCCAGCAGCCACGGGGGGCATAATTCACCCCTCCACTTT	CASSHGGHNSPLHF
TRBV7-2	NA	TRBJ1-2	NA	TGTGCCAGCAGTGAGACAGGTTACTATGGCTACACCTTC	CASSETGYYGYTF
TRBV3-1/TRBV3-2	NA	TRBJ1-2	NA	TGTGCCAGCAGCCAAGGGGCCACTTTTTATAGCTATGGCTACACCTTC	CASSQGATFYSYGYTF
TRBV18	NA	TRBJ2-5	TRBD2	TGTGCCAGCTCACCAGGGGCTAGCGGATACCAAGAGACCCAGTACTTC	CASSPGASGYQETQYF
TRBV10-2	NA	TRBJ1-4	TRBD1	TGCGCCAGCGCCCTGGATCTTAGGACGACAGGGAAACTATCTCCAACTAATGAAAAACTGTTTTTT	CASALDLRTTGKLSPTNEKLFF
TRBV6-5	NA	TRBJ2-3	NA	TGTGCCAGCAGTTACTCGGGGGGAGGAGATACGCAGTATTTT	CASSYSGGGDTQYF
TRBV7-2	NA	TRBJ2-1	NA	TGTGCCAGCAGCTTAGTGGGGACTGAGCAGTTCTTC	CASSLVGTEQFF
TRBV7-2	NA	TRBJ2-5	TRBD1	TGTGCCAGCAGCTTAGGTTTCGGACAGGGGATAGAAGAGACCCAGTACTTC	CASSLGFGQGIEETQYF
TRBV9	NA	TRBJ1-3	NA	TGTGCCAGCAGCGGGTGGCCGGGACAACCTGGAAACACCATATATTTT	CASSGWPGQPGNTIYF
TRBV10-3	NA	TRBJ2-7	TRBD2	TGTGCCATCAGTGCGGGACTAGCGGGGAGCTCCTACGAGCAGTACTTC	CAISAGLAGSSYEQYF
TRBV19	many	TRBJ2-7	NA	TGTGCCAGTAGTATAGCCGGTAGCGGTAGCTACGAGCAGTACTTC	CASSIAGSGSYEQYF